The T cell receptor beta chain under discussion was sequenced for a study of cytomegalovirus exposure and HLA in healthy donors. Looking at the study overall: A subsequent analysis stated that the 100 to 150 validation repertoires were run on the same platform as the 650 to 850 first-cohort repertoires. The study's findings and limits: Subsequent analysis of the 95 to 150 validation repertoires found a tendency for first-cohort TCR clusters to co-occur. There were 150 to 200 TCR beta chains listed as cytomegalovirus-associated.

The protocol was immunoSEQ multiplex PCR, while the TCRdb copy is restricted to in-frame clones and leaves out a portion. The data contain about 120,000 clones, roughly 82% of them seen just once; the ten biggest clones take up over 4%. The donors formed part of the approximately 120-subject validation cohort, distinct from the 666-subject first cohort. Regarding this clone: Its antigen is as yet unknown.

V trimming: 6 bases; J trimming: 2 bases; junction bases outside the gene matches: 5. Per the germline V gene, CDR1 is SQVTM and CDR2 is ANQGSEA. This CDR3 contains 13 residues. Sequencing was done on a sample of PBMCs. V gene TRBV29-1 combines with J gene TRBJ2-3; 7 bases align to TRBD2. The sequence was collected from a man aged 18 to 35 in good health and CMV-seronegative. CDR3 sequence (DNA): TGCAGCGTGGGAGGGCGGAACACAGATACGCAGTATTTT. It yields the protein CSVGGRNTDTQYF.